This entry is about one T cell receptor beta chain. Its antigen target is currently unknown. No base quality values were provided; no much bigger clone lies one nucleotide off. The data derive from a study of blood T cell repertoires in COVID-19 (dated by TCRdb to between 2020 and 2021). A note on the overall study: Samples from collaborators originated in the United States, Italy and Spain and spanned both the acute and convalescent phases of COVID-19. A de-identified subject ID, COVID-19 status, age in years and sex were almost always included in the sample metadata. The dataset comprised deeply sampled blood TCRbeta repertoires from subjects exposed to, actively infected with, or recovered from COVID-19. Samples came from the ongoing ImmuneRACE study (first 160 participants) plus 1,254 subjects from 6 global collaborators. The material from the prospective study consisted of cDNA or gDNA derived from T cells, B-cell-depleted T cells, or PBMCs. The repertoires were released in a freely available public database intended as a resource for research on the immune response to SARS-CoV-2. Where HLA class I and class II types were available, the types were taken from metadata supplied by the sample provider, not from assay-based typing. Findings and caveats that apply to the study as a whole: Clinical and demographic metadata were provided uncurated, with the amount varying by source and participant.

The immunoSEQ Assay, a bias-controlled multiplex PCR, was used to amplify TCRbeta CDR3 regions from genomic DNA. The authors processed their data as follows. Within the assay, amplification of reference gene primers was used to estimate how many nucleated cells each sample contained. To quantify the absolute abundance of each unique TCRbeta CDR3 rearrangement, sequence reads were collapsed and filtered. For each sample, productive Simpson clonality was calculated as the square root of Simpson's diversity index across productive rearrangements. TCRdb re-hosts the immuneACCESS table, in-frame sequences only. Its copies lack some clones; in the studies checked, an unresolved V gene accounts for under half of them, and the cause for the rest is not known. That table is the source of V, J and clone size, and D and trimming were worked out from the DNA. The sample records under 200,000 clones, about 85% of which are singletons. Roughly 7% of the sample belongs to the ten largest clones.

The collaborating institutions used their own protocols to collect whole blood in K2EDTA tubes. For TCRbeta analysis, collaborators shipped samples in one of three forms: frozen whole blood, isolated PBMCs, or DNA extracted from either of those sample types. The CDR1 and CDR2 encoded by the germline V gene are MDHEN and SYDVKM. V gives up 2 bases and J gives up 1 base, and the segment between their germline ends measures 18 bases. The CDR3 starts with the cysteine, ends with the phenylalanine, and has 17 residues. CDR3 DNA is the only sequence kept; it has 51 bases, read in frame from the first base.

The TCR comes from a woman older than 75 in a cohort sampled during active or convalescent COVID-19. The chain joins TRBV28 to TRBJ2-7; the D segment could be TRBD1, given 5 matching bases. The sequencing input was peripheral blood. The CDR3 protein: CASSLSFQRRQSYEQYF. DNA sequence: TGTGCCAGCAGTTTAAGTTTCCAACGGCGACAGTCCTACGAGCAGTACTTC.